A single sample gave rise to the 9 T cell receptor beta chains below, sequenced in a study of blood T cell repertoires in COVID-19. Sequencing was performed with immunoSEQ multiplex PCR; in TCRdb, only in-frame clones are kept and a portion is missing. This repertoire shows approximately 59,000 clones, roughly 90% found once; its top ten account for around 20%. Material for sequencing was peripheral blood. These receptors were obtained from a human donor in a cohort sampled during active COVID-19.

The CDR3 here is CAISEAGQGDEQYF. DNA of the CDR3: TGTGCCATCAGTGAGGCGGGACAGGGGGACGAGCAGTACTTC. This chain uses TRBV10-3 with TRBJ2-7; 11 bases agree with TRBD1. The germline gives CDR1 ENHRY, CDR2 SYGVKD. CDR3 length: 14 amino acids. The ends lost 2 bases at V and 5 bases at J; junction bases unmatched: 2.

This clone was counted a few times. This chain's CDR3 is CASSQGWQNNYGYTF. In DNA form, the CDR3 reads TGCGCCAGCAGCCAAGGATGGCAGAATAACTATGGCTACACCTTC. The chain carries TRBV4-3 and TRBJ1-2; D is unclear. Germline assignment: CDR1 LGHNA and CDR2 YSLEER. Trimming shortened V by 1 base and J by 1 base, and 10 bases separated the two germline ends. CDR3 size: 15 residues.

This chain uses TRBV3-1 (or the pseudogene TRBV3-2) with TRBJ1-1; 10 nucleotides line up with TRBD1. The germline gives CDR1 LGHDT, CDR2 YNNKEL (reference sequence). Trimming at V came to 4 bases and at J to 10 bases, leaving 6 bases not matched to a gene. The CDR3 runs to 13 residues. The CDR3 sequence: CASSRQGAVGAFF. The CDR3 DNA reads TGTGCCAGCAGCCGACAGGGGGCGGTGGGAGCTTTCTTT.

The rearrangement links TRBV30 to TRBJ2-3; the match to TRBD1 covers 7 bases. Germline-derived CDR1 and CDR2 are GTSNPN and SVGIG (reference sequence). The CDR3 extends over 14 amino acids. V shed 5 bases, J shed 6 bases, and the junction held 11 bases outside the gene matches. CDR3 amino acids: CAWDRDGAPDTQYF. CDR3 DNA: TGTGCCTGGGACAGGGATGGCGCCCCCGATACGCAGTATTTT.

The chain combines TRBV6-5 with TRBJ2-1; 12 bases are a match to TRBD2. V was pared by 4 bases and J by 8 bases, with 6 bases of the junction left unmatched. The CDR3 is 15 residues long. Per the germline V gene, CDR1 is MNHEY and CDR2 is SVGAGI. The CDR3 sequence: CASSSPSGGVDEQFF. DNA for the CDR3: TGTGCCAGCAGTTCCCCTAGCGGGGGGGTTGATGAGCAGTTCTTC.

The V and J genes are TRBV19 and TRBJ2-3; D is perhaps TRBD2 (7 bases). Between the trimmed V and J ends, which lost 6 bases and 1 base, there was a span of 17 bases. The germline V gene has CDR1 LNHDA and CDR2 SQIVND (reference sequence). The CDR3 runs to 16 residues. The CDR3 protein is CASSRRLAGGTDTQYF. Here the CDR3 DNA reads TGTGCCAGTAGCCGCCGACTAGCAGGGGGCACAGATACGCAGTATTTT.

Here the CDR3 reads CATSRVGGSYEQYF. CDR3 sequence (DNA): TGTGCCACCAGCAGAGTTGGCGGCTCCTACGAGCAGTACTTC. The chain uses TRBV15 and TRBJ2-7, with D hard to call. Germline values: CDR1 LNHNV, CDR2 YYDKDF (reference sequence). V was pared by 1 base and J by 0 bases, with 7 bases between. CDR3 length: 14 amino acids.

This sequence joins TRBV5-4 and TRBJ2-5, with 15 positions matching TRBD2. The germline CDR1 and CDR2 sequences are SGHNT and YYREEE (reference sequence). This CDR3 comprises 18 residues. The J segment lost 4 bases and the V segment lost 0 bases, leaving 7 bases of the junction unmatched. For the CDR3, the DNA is TGTGCCAGCAGCTTGGGTGGACTAGCGGGGGGGCAACGAGAGACCCAGTACTTC. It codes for CASSLGGLAGGQRETQYF. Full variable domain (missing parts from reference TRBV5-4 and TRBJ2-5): ETGVTQSPTHLIKTRGQQVTLRCSSQSGHNTVSWYQQALGQGPQFIFQYYREEENGRGNFPPRFSGLQFPNYSSELNVNALELDDSALYLCASSLGGLAGGQRETQYFGPGTRLLVL.

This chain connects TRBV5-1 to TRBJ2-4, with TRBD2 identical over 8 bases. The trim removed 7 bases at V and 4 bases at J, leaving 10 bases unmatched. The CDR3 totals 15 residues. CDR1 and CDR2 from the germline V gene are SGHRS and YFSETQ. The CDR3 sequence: CASAPGRGEKNIQYF. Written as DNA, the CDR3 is TGCGCCAGCGCCCCTGGGCGGGGGGAGAAAAACATTCAGTACTTC.